The 7 T cell receptor beta chains given below trace back to one sample, sequenced in a study of CD8 T cells in Susac syndrome. RNA, at roughly 0.45 to 1 ug, was reverse transcribed with random hexamers. MiXCR, applied by TCRdb to the immunoSEQ multiplex PCR reads, yields one record per CDR3 protein. The table includes about 120,000 distinct CDR3 sequences, about nine tenths detected once. Sample: CD4+ T cells from PBMCs. The receptors originated from a human donor in good health.

The V call is TRBV12-5, the J call TRBJ2-7; TRBD2 is a possible D gene (5 bases). CDR3 size: 13 residues. Trimming left V 7 bases short and J 3 bases short, with 13 bases between. Germline loops: CDR1 LGHNT, CDR2 FRNRAP. CDR3 residues: CASALTAGYEQYF. The CDR3 DNA sequence: TGTGCTAGTGCCCTGACGGCGGGCTACGAGCAGTACTTC.

This chain links TRBV18 with TRBJ2-5; D ambiguous. V lost 3 bases and J 6 bases, leaving 14 bases between the germline ends. This CDR3 is 14 amino acids long. Germline CDR1 is KGHSH and CDR2 is LQKENI. The CDR3 nucleotides are TGTGCCAGCTCACCGCCCAGCGATCGGAAGACCCAGTACTTC. As protein: CASSPPSDRKTQYF.

This chain joins TRBV7-8 and TRBJ1-3; the D gene is possibly TRBD1 (5 bases). Trimming left V 1 base short and J 0 bases short, with 13 bases between. The CDR3 consists of 17 residues. Germline V lookup: CDR1 SGHVS, CDR2 FQNEAQ. The CDR3: CASSLVYRGNSGNTIYF. As DNA, the CDR3 is TGTGCCAGCAGCTTAGTTTATCGGGGCAACTCTGGAAACACCATATATTTT.

This chain connects TRBV12-3 or TRBV12-4 to TRBJ2-4; no reliable D call. This CDR3 contains 16 residues. V gave up 0 bases and J gave up 0 bases, with 9 bases separating them. As DNA, the CDR3 is TGTGCCAGCAGTTTAGCGGGCGTTCTAGCCAAAAACATTCAGTACTTC. Protein product: CASSLAGVLAKNIQYF.

The chain couples TRBV10-3 to TRBJ2-7; perhaps TRBD1 as D (6 bases). V was clipped by 3 bases and J by 6 bases, with 15 bases between them. Germline loops: CDR1 ENHRY, CDR2 SYGVKD. This CDR3 is built from 14 residues. CDR3: CAISDRRQGTEQYF. As DNA, the CDR3 is TGTGCCATCAGTGACCGTCGTCAGGGGACCGAGCAGTACTTC.

This clonotype was seen just once. The chain uses TRBV12-3 or TRBV12-4 and TRBJ1-1; a possible D gene is TRBD1 (6 bases). V gave up 6 bases and J gave up 1 base, with 12 bases separating them. This CDR3 spans 14 amino acids. Here the CDR3 reads CASRGYRENTEAFF. DNA for the CDR3: TGTGCCAGCAGGGGTTACAGGGAGAACACTGAAGCTTTCTTT.

V gene TRBV6-6 combines with J gene TRBJ1-5; D is unresolved. Looked up from germline, CDR1 is MNHNY and CDR2 is SVGAGI (reference sequence). The V and J ends lost 0 bases and 7 bases respectively, with 7 bases between them. The CDR3 has 13 residues. The CDR3 coding sequence is TGTGCCAGCAGTTACTCGAGCGAACAGCCCCAGCATTTT. Translation gives CASSYSSEQPQHF.